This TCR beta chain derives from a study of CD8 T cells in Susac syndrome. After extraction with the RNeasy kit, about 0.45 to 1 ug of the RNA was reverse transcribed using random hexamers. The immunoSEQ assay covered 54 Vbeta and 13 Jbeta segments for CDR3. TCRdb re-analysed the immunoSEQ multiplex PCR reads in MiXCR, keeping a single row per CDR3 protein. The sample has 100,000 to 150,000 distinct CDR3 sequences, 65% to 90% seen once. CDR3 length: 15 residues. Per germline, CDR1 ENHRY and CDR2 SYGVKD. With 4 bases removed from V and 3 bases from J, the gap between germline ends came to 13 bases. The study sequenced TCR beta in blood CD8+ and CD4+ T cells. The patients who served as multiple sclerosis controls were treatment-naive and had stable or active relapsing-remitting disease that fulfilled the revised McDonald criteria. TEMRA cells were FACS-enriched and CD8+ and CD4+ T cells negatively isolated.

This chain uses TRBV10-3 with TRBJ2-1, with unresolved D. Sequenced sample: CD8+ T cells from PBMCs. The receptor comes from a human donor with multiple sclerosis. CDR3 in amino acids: CAISGFVLGYNEQFF. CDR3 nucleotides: TGTGCCATCAGTGGTTTTGTCCTGGGCTACAATGAGCAGTTCTTC.